This T cell receptor beta chain emerged from a study of control samples from healthy donors and cancer patients (dated by TCRdb to 2020 to 2022). Of note for this clone: It lacks a known antigen. There are no base qualities to consult, and no much larger clone falls within one base.

Including cysteine and phenylalanine, the CDR3 has 14 amino acids. Just CDR3 DNA is preserved here, 42 bases in frame from base 1. From V the trimming removes 4 bases and from J it removes 2 bases, while the gene matches leave 4 bases of the junction unaccounted for. The germline V gene (reference sequence) provides CDR1 SEHNR and CDR2 FQNEAQ. Library method: the immunoSEQ multiplex PCR assay. The source is immuneACCESS, and TCRdb retained only in-frame sequences with V and J called. Part of the clones is not carried over; for the studies checked, unresolved V genes explain less than half of this, and the remainder is unexplained. Present in this sample are approximately 79,000 clones, approximately 90% of which were seen just once. In total, the top ten clones hold roughly 7% of the sample.

This TCR derives from a man between 50 and 59 years old in good health. In this chain, TRBV7-9 is recombined with TRBJ2-7; TRBD1 aligns with 8 central bases. Sequenced input: blood. The DNA sequence is given as TGTGCCAGCAGCTGGGACAGGCCCACCTACGAGCAGTACTTC. It encodes CASSWDRPTYEQYF.